This TCR beta chain was recovered during a study of cytomegalovirus exposure and HLA in healthy donors. Study results and limitations: In a later analysis, productive TCRs from donors in an Asian-associated ancestry cluster reportedly carried fewer N-insertions than the cohort mean.

There are 16 residues in the CDR3. V lost 2 bases and J lost 1; bases outside the gene matches: 7. Per germline, CDR1 SGHRS and CDR2 YFSETQ. This clone was counted once. Antigen specificity is unknown. PCR primers comprised 60 Vbeta and 13 Jbeta primers. Profiling relied on immunoSEQ multiplex PCR, and the TCRdb table lists in-frame clones only, not all of them. The sample shows over 85,000 clones, approximately 82% of them seen only once. Each of the donors was a healthy bone marrow donor. Sequencing was carried out using PBMCs. This TCR derives from a man aged 25-40 years in good health and CMV-seropositive. V usage is TRBV5-1 and J usage is TRBJ2-5; 8 positions agree with TRBD2. The chain's CDR3 is CASSLTSGTLQETQYF. CDR3 in DNA: TGCGCCAGCAGCTTAACTAGCGGAACTCTCCAAGAGACCCAGTACTTC. The full variable domain, rest sourced from reference TRBV5-1 and TRBJ2-5, is KAGVTQTPRYLIKTRGQQVTLSCSPISGHRSVSWYQQTPGQGLQFLFEYFSETQRNKGNFPGRFSGRQFSNSRSEMNVSTLELGDSALYLCASSLTSGTLQETQYFGPGTRLLVL.